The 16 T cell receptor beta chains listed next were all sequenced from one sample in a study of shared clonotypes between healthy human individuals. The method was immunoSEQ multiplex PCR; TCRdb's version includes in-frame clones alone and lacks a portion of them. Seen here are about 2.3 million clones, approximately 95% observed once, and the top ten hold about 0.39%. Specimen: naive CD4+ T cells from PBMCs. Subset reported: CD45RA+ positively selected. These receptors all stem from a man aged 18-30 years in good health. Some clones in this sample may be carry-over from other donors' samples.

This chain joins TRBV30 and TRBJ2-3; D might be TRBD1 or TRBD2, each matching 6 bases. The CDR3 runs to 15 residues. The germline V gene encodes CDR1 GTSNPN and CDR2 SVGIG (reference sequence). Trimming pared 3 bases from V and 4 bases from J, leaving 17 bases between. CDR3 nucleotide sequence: TGTGCCTGGAGCCATAGGGGGGCGGGATCAGATACGCAGTATTTT. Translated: CAWSHRGAGSDTQYF.

The CDR3 sequence is CASRNLGIAGYEQYF. The CDR3 DNA follows: TGTGCCAGCAGAAACCTCGGGATAGCGGGCTACGAGCAGTACTTC. This chain uses TRBV6-5 with TRBJ2-7; 7 bases match TRBD2. Germline V gene sequence: CDR1 MNHEY, CDR2 SVGAGI. With V trimmed by 6 bases and J by 3 bases, 11 bases remained unmatched. CDR3 length: 15 residues.

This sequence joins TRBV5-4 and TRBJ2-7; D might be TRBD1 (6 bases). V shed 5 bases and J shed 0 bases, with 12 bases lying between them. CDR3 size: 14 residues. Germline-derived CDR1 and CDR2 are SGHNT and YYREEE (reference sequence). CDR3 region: CASSKQGSSYEQYF. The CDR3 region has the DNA TGTGCCAGCAGTAAACAGGGAAGCTCCTACGAGCAGTACTTC.

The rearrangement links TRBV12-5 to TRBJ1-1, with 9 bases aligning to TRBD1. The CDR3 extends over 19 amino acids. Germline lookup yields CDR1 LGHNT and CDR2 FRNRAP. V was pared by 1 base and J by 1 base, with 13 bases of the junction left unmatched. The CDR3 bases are TGTGCTAGTGGTTTGGCCCACTTGACAGGGGGGCTTGAGAACACTGAAGCTTTCTTT. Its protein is CASGLAHLTGGLENTEAFF.

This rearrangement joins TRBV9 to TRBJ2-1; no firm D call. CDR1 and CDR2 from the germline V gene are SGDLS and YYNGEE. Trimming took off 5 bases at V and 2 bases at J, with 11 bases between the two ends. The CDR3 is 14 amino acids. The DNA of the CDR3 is TGTGCCAGCAGAGAGACGTCCACCTACAATGAGCAGTTCTTC. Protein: CASRETSTYNEQFF.

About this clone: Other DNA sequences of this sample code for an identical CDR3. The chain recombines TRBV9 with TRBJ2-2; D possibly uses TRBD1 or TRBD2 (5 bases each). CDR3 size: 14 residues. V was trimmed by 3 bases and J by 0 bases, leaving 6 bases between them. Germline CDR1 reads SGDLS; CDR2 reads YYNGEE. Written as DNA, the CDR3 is TGTGCCAGCAGCGCGGGACCGAACACCGGGGAGCTGTTTTTT. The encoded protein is CASSAGPNTGELFF.

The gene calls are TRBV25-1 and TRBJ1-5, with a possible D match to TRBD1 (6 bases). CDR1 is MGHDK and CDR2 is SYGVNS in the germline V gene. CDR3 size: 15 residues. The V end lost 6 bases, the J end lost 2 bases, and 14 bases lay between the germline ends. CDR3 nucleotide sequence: TGTGCCAGCAGGGCACCAGGGGATGGCAATCAGCCCCAGCATTTT. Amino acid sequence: CASRAPGDGNQPQHF.

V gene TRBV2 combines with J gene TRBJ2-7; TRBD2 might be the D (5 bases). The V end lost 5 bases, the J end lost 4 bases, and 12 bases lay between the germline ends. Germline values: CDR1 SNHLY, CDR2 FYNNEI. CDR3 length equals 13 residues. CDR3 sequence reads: CASSLEAKYEQYF. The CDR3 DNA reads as TGTGCCAGCAGTTTGGAGGCCAAATACGAGCAGTACTTC.

CDR3 coding DNA: TGTGCCAGCAGCTTGGGCGGGGAGAGAGGAAACACCATATATTTT. Its protein is CASSLGGERGNTIYF. The chain joins TRBV5-4 to TRBJ1-3; D is ambiguous. The V end lost 0 bases, the J end lost 4 bases, and 11 bases lay between the germline ends. In germline, CDR1 is SGHNT, CDR2 YYREEE (reference sequence). This CDR3 spans 15 amino acids.

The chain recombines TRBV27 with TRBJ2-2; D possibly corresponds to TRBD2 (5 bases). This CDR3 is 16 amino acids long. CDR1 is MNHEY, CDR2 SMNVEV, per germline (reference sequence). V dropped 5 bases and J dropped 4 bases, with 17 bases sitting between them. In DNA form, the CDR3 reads TGTGCCAGCAGTATAAGAGGGTTTACTACCACCGGGGAGCTGTTTTTT. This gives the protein CASSIRGFTTTGELFF.

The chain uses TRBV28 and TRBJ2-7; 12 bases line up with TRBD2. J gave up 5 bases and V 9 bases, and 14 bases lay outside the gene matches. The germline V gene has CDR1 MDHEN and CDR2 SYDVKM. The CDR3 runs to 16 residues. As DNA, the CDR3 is TGTGCCAGTAAACTAGCGGGAGGATCCCGGGTGGACGAGCAGTACTTC. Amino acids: CASKLAGGSRVDEQYF.

The CDR3 loop reads CASSLWSGTPAGNEQFF. In DNA form, the CDR3 reads TGTGCCAGCAGTTTATGGTCCGGGACCCCCGCCGGCAATGAGCAGTTCTTC. V and J are TRBV28 and TRBJ2-1; D is possibly TRBD1 or TRBD2 (5 bases each). This CDR3 contains 17 residues. Germline V gene lookup returns CDR1 MDHEN and CDR2 SYDVKM. V dropped 0 bases and J dropped 6 bases, with 18 bases sitting between them.

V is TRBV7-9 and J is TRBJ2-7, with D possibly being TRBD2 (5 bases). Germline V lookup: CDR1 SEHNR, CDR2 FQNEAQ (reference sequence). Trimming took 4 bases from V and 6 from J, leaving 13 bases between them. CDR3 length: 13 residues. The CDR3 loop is CASSSDAGIEQYF. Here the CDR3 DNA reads TGTGCCAGCAGCTCAGACGCGGGTATCGAGCAGTACTTC.

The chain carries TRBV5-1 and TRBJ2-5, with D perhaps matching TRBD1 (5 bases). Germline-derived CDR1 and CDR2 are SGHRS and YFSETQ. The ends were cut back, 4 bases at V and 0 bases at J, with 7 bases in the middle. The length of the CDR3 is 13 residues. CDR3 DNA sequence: TGCGCCAGCAGCATGACAGACCAAGAGACCCAGTACTTC. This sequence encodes CASSMTDQETQYF.

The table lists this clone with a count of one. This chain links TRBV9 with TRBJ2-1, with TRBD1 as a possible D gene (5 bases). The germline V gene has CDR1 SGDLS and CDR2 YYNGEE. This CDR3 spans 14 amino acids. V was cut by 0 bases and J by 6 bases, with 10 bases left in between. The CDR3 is CASSVAVGRNEQFF. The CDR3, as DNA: TGTGCCAGCAGCGTAGCTGTGGGGCGCAATGAGCAGTTCTTC. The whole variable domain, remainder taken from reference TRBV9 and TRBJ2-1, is DSGVTQTPKHLITATGQRVTLRCSPRSGDLSVYWYQQSLDQGLQFLIQYYNGEERAKGNILERFSAQQFPDLHSELNLSSLELGDSALYFCASSVAVGRNEQFFGPGTRLTVL.

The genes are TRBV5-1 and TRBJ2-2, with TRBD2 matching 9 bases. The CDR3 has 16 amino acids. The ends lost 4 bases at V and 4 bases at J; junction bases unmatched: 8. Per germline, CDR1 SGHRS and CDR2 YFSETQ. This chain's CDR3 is CASSRLAGSGTGELFF. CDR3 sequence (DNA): TGCGCCAGCAGCCGTCTAGCGGGAAGCGGCACCGGGGAGCTGTTTTTT.